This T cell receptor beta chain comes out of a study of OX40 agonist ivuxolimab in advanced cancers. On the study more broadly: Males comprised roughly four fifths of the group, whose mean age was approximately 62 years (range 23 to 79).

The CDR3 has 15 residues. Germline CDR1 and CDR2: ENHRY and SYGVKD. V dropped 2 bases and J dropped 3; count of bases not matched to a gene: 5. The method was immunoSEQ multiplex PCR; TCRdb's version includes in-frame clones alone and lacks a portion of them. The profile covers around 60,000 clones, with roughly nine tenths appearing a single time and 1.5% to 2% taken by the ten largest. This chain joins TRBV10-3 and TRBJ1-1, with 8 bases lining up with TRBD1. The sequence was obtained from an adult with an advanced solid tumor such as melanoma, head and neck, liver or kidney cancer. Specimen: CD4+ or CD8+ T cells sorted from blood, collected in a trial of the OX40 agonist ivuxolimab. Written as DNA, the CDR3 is TGTGCCATCAGTGAGAAGACAGGGGTGGACACTGAAGCTTTCTTT. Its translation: CAISEKTGVDTEAFF.